Shown below are 26 T cell receptor beta chains from a single sample sequenced in a study of T cell changes during pregnancy in multiple sclerosis. Measured with immunoSEQ multiplex PCR; TCRdb has only the in-frame clones, and not every one. Found here are tens of thousands of clones, about 91% of them singletons; the top ten hold roughly 2.3%. The specimen was peripheral blood, collected in the third trimester of pregnancy. Receptors originate from a female donor with multiple sclerosis, enrolled in a pregnancy study.

The chain couples TRBV14 to TRBJ1-2; no firm D call. Germline V CDR1 and CDR2: SGHDN, FVKESK. Trimming left V 0 bases short and J 4 bases short, with 9 bases between. The CDR3 extends over 14 amino acids. This CDR3 reads CASSQDSGPYGYTF. Written as DNA, the CDR3 is TGTGCCAGCAGCCAAGATAGCGGGCCCTATGGCTACACCTTC.

CDR3 protein: CASSSPRVAGVGLQETQYF. The CDR3, as DNA: TGTGCCAGTAGTTCCCCTAGAGTAGCGGGAGTGGGGCTCCAAGAGACCCAGTACTTC. The V and J genes are TRBV19 and TRBJ2-5, with TRBD2 identical over 9 bases. CDR1 and CDR2 (germline): LNHDA, SQIVND (reference sequence). The CDR3 runs 19 residues. With V trimmed by 5 bases and J by 1 base, 17 bases remained unmatched.

V and J are TRBV28 and TRBJ2-7; D unresolved. Trimming cost V 5 bases and J 5 bases, with 4 bases left between them. In germline, CDR1 is MDHEN, CDR2 SYDVKM. The CDR3 loop spans 10 amino acids. The CDR3 nucleotides read TGTGCCAGCAGTCAAAACGAGCAGTACTTC. It is translated as CASSQNEQYF.

This chain links TRBV10-3 with TRBJ2-7, with TRBD1 matching 7 bases. CDR1 and CDR2 from the germline V gene are ENHRY and SYGVKD. CDR3 length: 15 residues. Trimming took 0 bases from V and 0 from J; bases not matched to a gene: 2. In DNA, the CDR3 is TGTGCCATCAGTGAGTCAAGGGACAGCTCCTACGAGCAGTACTTC. Protein sequence: CAISESRDSSYEQYF.

V gene TRBV6-5 combines with J gene TRBJ1-2; D is possibly TRBD1 (6 bases). V was pared by 4 bases and J by 4 bases, with 16 bases between. Germline CDR1 MNHEY, CDR2 SVGAGI. The CDR3 totals 15 residues. This CDR3 reads CASSFFPGEPYGYTF. The CDR3 bases are TGTGCCAGCAGTTTTTTTCCAGGGGAACCCTATGGCTACACCTTC.

This sequence joins TRBV18 and TRBJ1-5; D unclear. There are 13 residues in the CDR3. Between the trimmed V and J ends, which lost 2 bases and 8 bases, there was a span of 10 bases. Germline-derived CDR1 and CDR2 are KGHSH and LQKENI. The CDR3 loop reads CASSPKRREPQHF. In DNA form, the CDR3 reads TGTGCCAGCTCACCAAAACGGCGGGAGCCCCAGCATTTT.

The chain is built from TRBV5-5 and TRBJ1-2; no definite D call. In germline, CDR1 is SGHKS, CDR2 YYEKEE (reference sequence). The CDR3 consists of 13 residues. V lost 0 bases and J 4 bases, leaving 7 bases between the germline ends. CDR3 residues: CASSLASGYGYTF. CDR3 bases: TGTGCCAGCAGCTTGGCCTCGGGCTATGGCTACACCTTC.

The V gene is TRBV5-4, the J gene TRBJ2-1, with TRBD2 as a possible D gene (5 bases). The CDR3 length is 13 residues. From germline, CDR1 is SGHNT and CDR2 YYREEE (reference sequence). V was pared by 3 bases and J by 10 bases, with 14 bases between. CDR3 DNA: TGTGCCAGCAGCTCTCCGTTGGAGCGGGAGCAGTTCTTC. Translated, it gives CASSSPLEREQFF.

V gene TRBV5-1 combines with J gene TRBJ2-1; TRBD1 matches at 8 bases. This CDR3 is 16 amino acids long. After removal of 4 bases from V and 4 bases from J, the junction contained 10 bases not matched to a gene. Germline V gives CDR1 SGHRS, CDR2 YFSETQ. The CDR3 protein is CASSVQGETTYNEQFF. DNA of the CDR3: TGCGCCAGCAGCGTACAGGGGGAAACTACGTACAATGAGCAGTTCTTC.

The rearrangement uses TRBV7-9 and TRBJ2-5; D ambiguous. The CDR3 contains 14 residues. Germline V gene sequence: CDR1 SEHNR, CDR2 FQNEAQ (reference sequence). V shed 1 base and J shed 5 bases, with 11 bases lying between them. CDR3 sequence reads: CASSLDVSRETQYF. Here the CDR3 DNA reads TGTGCCAGCAGCTTAGACGTGTCGCGGGAGACCCAGTACTTC.

The rearrangement joins TRBV19 to TRBJ2-7, with D possibly matching TRBD2 (5 bases). With 5 bases removed from V and 3 bases from J, the gap between germline ends came to 11 bases. CDR1 is LNHDA and CDR2 is SQIVND in the germline V gene (reference sequence). This CDR3 has 13 residues. In nucleotides, the CDR3 is TGTGCCAGTAGTTCTAGCAGCTACTACGAGCAGTACTTC. Protein: CASSSSSYYEQYF.

V gene TRBV4-2 combines with J gene TRBJ2-5; the match to TRBD2 covers 8 bases. CDR3 size: 15 residues. The germline V gene has CDR1 LGHNA and CDR2 YNFKEQ. J was trimmed by 7 bases and V by 0 bases; bases with no gene match: 7. CDR3 in amino acids: CASSQEGGAGGTQYF. Here the CDR3 DNA reads TGTGCCAGCAGCCAAGAAGGCGGCGCGGGAGGGACCCAGTACTTC.

This chain joins TRBV19 and TRBJ1-1, with TRBD1 matching 8 bases. Looked up from germline, CDR1 is LNHDA and CDR2 is SQIVND (reference sequence). V shed 4 bases, J shed 7 bases, and the junction held 5 bases outside the gene matches. The CDR3 runs to 13 residues. The CDR3: CASSNRQGREAFF. In nucleotides, the CDR3 is TGTGCCAGTAGTAACCGACAGGGGCGTGAAGCTTTCTTT.

The V gene is TRBV6-1, the J gene TRBJ2-2, with 11 positions matching TRBD2. The J segment lost 7 bases and the V segment lost 2 bases, leaving 3 bases of the junction unmatched. Germline V gene sequence: CDR1 MNHNS, CDR2 SASEGT. This CDR3 is built from 15 residues. This chain's CDR3 is CASSEIAGGGGELFF. Written as DNA, the CDR3 is TGTGCCAGCAGTGAAATAGCGGGAGGGGGCGGGGAGCTGTTTTTT.

V and J are TRBV7-9 and TRBJ2-5; 11 positions agree with TRBD2. In germline, CDR1 is SEHNR, CDR2 FQNEAQ (reference sequence). The CDR3 is made up of 16 amino acids. V lost 4 bases, J lost 7 bases, and 11 bases stayed unmatched. In DNA form, the CDR3 reads TGTGCCAGCAGCTACCTCGGCGGTCTAGCGGGAGGGACCCAGTACTTC. It is translated as CASSYLGGLAGGTQYF.

This chain's CDR3 is CASSGQKNQPQHF. As DNA, the CDR3 is TGTGCCAGTAGTGGACAGAAGAATCAGCCCCAGCATTTT. V usage is TRBV19 and J usage is TRBJ1-5, with D tentatively TRBD1 (6 bases). In germline, CDR1 is LNHDA, CDR2 SQIVND (reference sequence). Trimming took 5 bases from V and 4 from J, leaving 9 bases between them. There are 13 residues in the CDR3.

The chain couples TRBV6-5 to TRBJ1-1; no reliable D call. Germline values: CDR1 MNHEY, CDR2 SVGAGI. V lost 3 bases, J lost 1 base, and 9 bases lay in between. The CDR3 is 14 amino acids. The CDR3 is CASSYGQSNTEAFF. CDR3 nucleotide sequence: TGTGCCAGCAGTTATGGGCAGTCGAACACTGAAGCTTTCTTT.

In this sample, this clone turned up once. J is TRBJ1-5 and V is TRBV19; 8 bases match TRBD1. Germline V gene data show CDR1 as LNHDA and CDR2 as SQIVND (reference sequence). This CDR3 region has 15 residues. Trimming at V came to 6 bases and at J to 4 bases, leaving 8 bases not matched to a gene. CDR3 coding DNA: TGTGCCAGTAGGTCGGACAGGGCTTCTAATCAGCCCCAGCATTTT. This gives the protein CASRSDRASNQPQHF.

The chain couples TRBV28 to TRBJ1-1; 7 nucleotides match TRBD1. J was trimmed by 4 bases and V by 5 bases; bases with no gene match: 10. The CDR3 runs to 15 residues. Germline V gene sequence: CDR1 MDHEN, CDR2 SYDVKM. This CDR3 reads CASSIRQGGGTEAFF. CDR3 DNA sequence: TGTGCCAGCAGTATCCGACAGGGTGGCGGCACTGAAGCTTTCTTT.

The rearrangement joins TRBV7-2 to TRBJ2-7; TRBD2 aligns across 7 bases. The CDR3 sequence is 15 residues long. Per the germline V gene, CDR1 is SGHTA and CDR2 is FQGNSA. V lost 4 bases to trimming and J lost 3 bases; unmatched junction nucleotides: 9. CDR3 sequence: CASSSLRAGYYEQYF. CDR3 coding DNA: TGTGCCAGCAGCTCTTTAAGAGCGGGGTACTACGAGCAGTACTTC.

V usage is TRBV5-8 and J usage is TRBJ2-2; TRBD2 agrees at 8 bases. V trimming: 6 bases; J trimming: 3 bases; junction bases outside the gene matches: 4. This CDR3 is 14 amino acids long. Looked up from germline, CDR1 is SGHTS and CDR2 is YDEGEE. CDR3 in amino acids: CASKTSGYTGELFF. Written as DNA, the CDR3 is TGTGCCAGCAAAACTAGCGGCTACACCGGGGAGCTGTTTTTT.

The rearrangement links TRBV7-3 to TRBJ2-1, with D possibly TRBD1 on 5 matching bases. The CDR3 is made up of 15 amino acids. The germline V and J ends were trimmed by 3 bases and 2 bases, with 11 bases remaining between them. Germline V gene sequence: CDR1 SGHTA, CDR2 FQGTGA. The CDR3 reads CASSLAVGAYNEQFF. The CDR3, as DNA: TGTGCCAGCAGCTTGGCGGTAGGGGCCTACAATGAGCAGTTCTTC.

The chain combines TRBV28 with TRBJ1-5, with TRBD1 matching 9 bases. Germline values: CDR1 MDHEN, CDR2 SYDVKM. V gave up 6 bases and J gave up 0 bases; unmatched junction bases: 6. There are 16 residues in the CDR3. This CDR3 is CASRGTGSISNQPQHF. In DNA, the CDR3 is TGTGCCAGCAGGGGGACAGGGAGTATTAGCAATCAGCCCCAGCATTTT.

This chain uses TRBV6-1 with TRBJ2-1; 14 nucleotides match TRBD2. Germline V CDR1 and CDR2: MNHNS, SASEGT. After removal of 7 bases from V and 9 bases from J, the junction contained 5 bases not matched to a gene. There are 14 residues in the CDR3. CDR3 DNA sequence: TGTGCCAGCATAAGACTAGCGGGAGGGGGTGAGCAGTTCTTC. It translates to CASIRLAGGGEQFF.

The chain carries TRBV27 and TRBJ1-1; a weak D match, TRBD1 (5 bases). The CDR3 covers 13 residues. V was trimmed by 7 bases and J by 4 bases, leaving 13 bases between them. The germline gives CDR1 MNHEY, CDR2 SMNVEV (reference sequence). CDR3 nucleotide sequence: TGTGCCAGCAAGGTAGGGGTAAGCACTGAAGCTTTCTTT. Amino acid sequence: CASKVGVSTEAFF.

The chain recombines TRBV5-4 with TRBJ2-5; perhaps TRBD1 as D (6 bases). The CDR3 has 13 residues. Trimming shortened V by 2 bases and J by 5 bases, and 10 bases separated the two germline ends. Germline CDR1 SGHNT, CDR2 YYREEE (reference sequence). The CDR3 region is CASSFNRVETQYF. CDR3 bases: TGTGCCAGCAGCTTTAACAGGGTGGAGACCCAGTACTTC.